The rows below give T cell receptor beta chains drawn from one sample of a study of CXCR3-negative and CXCR3-positive naive CD8 T cells. For each CDR3 protein, TCRdb gives one entry from its re-call of the 5' RACE reads, without DNA. The table lists under 85,000 distinct CDR3 sequences, with 1.6% in the top ten. Input material: naive CXCR3- CD8+ T cells from blood. Receptors were obtained from a human donor in good health. Some clones in this sample may be carry-over from other donors' samples. Both conserved end residues are part of each CDR3.

CDR3 length,V gene,J gene,CDR3 protein
15,TRBV5-1,TRBJ1-2,CASSLEPRGDYGYTF
15,TRBV7-8,TRBJ1-5,CASSLWGESNQPQHF
18,TRBV11-2,TRBJ2-5,CASSPTGVGGSTQETQYF
17,TRBV19,TRBJ2-7,CASSMGASEGLTYEQYF
18,TRBV11-3,TRBJ2-2,CASSPGAGTLPNTRELFF
12,TRBV29-1,TRBJ1-2,CSVEDRGAGYTF
15,TRBV7-9,TRBJ2-1,CASSLAGASYNEQFF
13,TRBV19,TRBJ2-7,CASSYTVTYEQYF
13,TRBV6-2/TRBV6-3,TRBJ1-1,CASSYGQNTEAFF
13,TRBV20-1,TRBJ1-1,CSASDLENTEAFF
15,TRBV7-9,TRBJ2-1,CASSSAVSSYNEQFF
19,TRBV7-2,TRBJ2-2,CASSPTSGYRRGYIGELFF
15,TRBV27,TRBJ2-1,CASSSRGSSYNEQFF
14,TRBV4-2,TRBJ2-7,CASSQAPGGYEQYF
15,TRBV7-6,TRBJ2-7,CASSRSGGTSYEQYF
14,TRBV29-1,TRBJ2-1,CSVVPSEKYNEQFF
14,TRBV7-8,TRBJ1-5,CASSLAGSNQPQHF
13,TRBV29-1,TRBJ1-2,CSTHARVRSGYTF
13,TRBV10-3,TRBJ2-5,CAISEYIQETQYF
14,TRBV5-1,TRBJ1-1,CASSSGQGVPEAFF
16,TRBV7-3,TRBJ2-1,CASSLGWVPPYNEQFF
14,TRBV15,TRBJ2-2,CATSEGPNTGELFF
16,TRBV7-9,TRBJ1-4,CASGGWQGPTNEKLFF
13,TRBV20-1,TRBJ2-5,CSARLAAQETQYF
14,TRBV14,TRBJ2-3,CASSQPGRPDTQYF
13,TRBV7-9,TRBJ2-7,CASSQREFYEQYF
14,TRBV20-1,TRBJ1-3,CSARDMGGADTIYF
14,TRBV28,TRBJ1-1,CASGYSPVNTEAFF
16,TRBV13,TRBJ2-1,CASSPSGAASYNEQFF
14,TRBV29-1,TRBJ2-7,CSVEADLLHPEQYF
15,TRBV4-1,TRBJ1-1,CASSQDRDGDTEAFF
15,TRBV6-5,TRBJ1-1,CASSYRQTMNTEAFF
17,TRBV4-3,TRBJ2-2,CASSQALAGGTTGELFF
21,TRBV18,TRBJ1-5,CASSPLFCGTGSIDSNQPQHF
15,TRBV12-3/TRBV12-4,TRBJ1-4,CASSSPGYRGEKLFF
15,TRBV10-3,TRBJ2-7,CAISEDREIGYEQYF
14,TRBV11-2,TRBJ2-1,CASSSTETSSEQFF
14,TRBV19,TRBJ2-7,CASSTLAGYYEQYF
15,TRBV28,TRBJ2-7,CASSLFGHPNYEQYF
16,TRBV4-3,TRBJ1-2,CASSQDREGASYGYTF
15,TRBV19,TRBJ1-5,CASSTGARGNQPQHF
15,TRBV12-3/TRBV12-4,TRBJ2-7,CASSRRQGLAYEQYF